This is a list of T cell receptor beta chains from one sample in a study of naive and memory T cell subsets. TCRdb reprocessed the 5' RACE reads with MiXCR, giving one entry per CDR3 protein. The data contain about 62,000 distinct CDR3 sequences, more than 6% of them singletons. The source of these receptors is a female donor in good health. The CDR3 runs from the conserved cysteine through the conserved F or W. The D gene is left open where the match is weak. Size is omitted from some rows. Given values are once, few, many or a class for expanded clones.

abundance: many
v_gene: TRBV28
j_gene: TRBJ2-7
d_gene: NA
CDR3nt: TGTGCCCCGCAATCCCTCTGGCAGGAGCAGTACTTC
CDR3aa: CAPQSLWQEQYF

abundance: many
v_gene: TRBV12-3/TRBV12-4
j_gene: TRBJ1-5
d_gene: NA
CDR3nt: TGTGCCAGCAGTAGAATTGAGGGGGGAACTGATCAGCCCCAGCATTTT
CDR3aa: CASSRIEGGTDQPQHF

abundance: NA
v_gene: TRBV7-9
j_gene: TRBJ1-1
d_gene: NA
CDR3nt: TGTGCCAGCAGCTTAGGTCCGAGGGGGACTGAAGCTTTCTTT
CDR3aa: CASSLGPRGTEAFF

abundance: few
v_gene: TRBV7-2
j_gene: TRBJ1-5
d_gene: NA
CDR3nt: TGTGCCAGCAGCTTACACAGTGACCAGCCCCAGCATTTT
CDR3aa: CASSLHSDQPQHF

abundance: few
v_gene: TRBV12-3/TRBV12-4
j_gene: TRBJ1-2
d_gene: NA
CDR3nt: TGTGCCAGCAGCCGGATGAGCTATGGCTACACCTTC
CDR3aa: CASSRMSYGYTF

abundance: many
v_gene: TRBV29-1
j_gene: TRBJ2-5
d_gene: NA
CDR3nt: TGCAGCGTTGCGGCCGGCGAGACCCAGTACTTC
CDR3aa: CSVAAGETQYF

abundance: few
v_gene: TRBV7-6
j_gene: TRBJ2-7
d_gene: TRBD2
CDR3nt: TGTGCCAGCAGCTCAATTAGGCCTGAGTACCCCCTAGCGGGAGGCACCTACGAGCAGTACTTC
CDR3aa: CASSSIRPEYPLAGGTYEQYF

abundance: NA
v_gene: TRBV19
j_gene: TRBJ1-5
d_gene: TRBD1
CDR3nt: TGTGCCAGTAGTTCAGGGGGCCTAATGGGCAATCAGCCCCAGCATTTT
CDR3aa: CASSSGGLMGNQPQHF

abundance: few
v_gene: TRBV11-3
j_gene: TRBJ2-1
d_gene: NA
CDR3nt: TGTGCCAGCAGCCACCCAGGAGCAGAGCAGTTCTTC
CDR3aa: CASSHPGAEQFF

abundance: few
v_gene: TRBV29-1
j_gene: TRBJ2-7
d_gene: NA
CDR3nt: TGCAGCGCCAAATCTCCCCTCGGCCACGAGCAGTACTTC
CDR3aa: CSAKSPLGHEQYF

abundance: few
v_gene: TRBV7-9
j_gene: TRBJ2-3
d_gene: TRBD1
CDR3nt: TGTGCCAGCAGCTTAGCGACAGGGGCCGAGAATACGCAGTATTTT
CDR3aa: CASSLATGAENTQYF

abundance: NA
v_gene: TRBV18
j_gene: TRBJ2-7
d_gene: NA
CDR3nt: TGTGCCAGCTCCGGGGGACCATACGAGCAGTACTTC
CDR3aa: CASSGGPYEQYF

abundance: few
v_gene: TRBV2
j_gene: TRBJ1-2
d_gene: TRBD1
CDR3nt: TGTGCCAGCAGGGGACAGGGGATCGGTGGCTACACCTTC
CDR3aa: CASRGQGIGGYTF

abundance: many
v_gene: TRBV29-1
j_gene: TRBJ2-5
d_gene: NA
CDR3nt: TGCAGCGTTGCCCATGAGACCCAGTACTTC
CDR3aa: CSVAHETQYF

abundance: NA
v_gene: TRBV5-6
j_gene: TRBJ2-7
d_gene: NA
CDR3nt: TGTGCCAGCAGCTTGGGGTGGGACGAGCAGTACTTC
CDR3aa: CASSLGWDEQYF

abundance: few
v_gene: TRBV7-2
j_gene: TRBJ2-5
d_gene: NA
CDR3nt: TGTGCCAGCAGCTTTCAGGGGGGAGAGACCCAGTACTTC
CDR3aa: CASSFQGGETQYF

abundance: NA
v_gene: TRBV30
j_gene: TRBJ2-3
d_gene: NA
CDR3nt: TGTGCCTGGAGTGTCATTGAGCGGCTGAGCACAGATACGCAGTATTTT
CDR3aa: CAWSVIERLSTDTQYF

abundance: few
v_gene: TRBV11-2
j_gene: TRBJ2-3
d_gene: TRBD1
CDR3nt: TGTGCCAGCAGCTTCCCGGACAGGGGTATGACAGATACGCAGTATTTT
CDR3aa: CASSFPDRGMTDTQYF

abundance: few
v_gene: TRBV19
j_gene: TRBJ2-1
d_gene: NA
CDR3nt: TGTGCCAGTAGTTACGGAGGGGGATCGTACAATGAGCAGTTCTTC
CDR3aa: CASSYGGGSYNEQFF

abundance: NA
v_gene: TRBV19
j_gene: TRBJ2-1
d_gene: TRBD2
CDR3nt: TGTGCCAGTAGTAACGGGGGAGGGCCTGATGAGCAGTTCTTC
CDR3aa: CASSNGGGPDEQFF

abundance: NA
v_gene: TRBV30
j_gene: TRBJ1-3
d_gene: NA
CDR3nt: TGTGCCTGGAGGTGGGAATCTGGAAACACCATATATTTT
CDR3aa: CAWRWESGNTIYF

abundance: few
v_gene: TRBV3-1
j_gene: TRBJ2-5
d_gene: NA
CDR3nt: TGTGCCAGCAGCCAAGCCGGGACTCCTTGGGAGACCCAGTACTTC
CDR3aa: CASSQAGTPWETQYF

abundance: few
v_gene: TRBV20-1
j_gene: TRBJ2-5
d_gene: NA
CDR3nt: TGCAGTGCTAGAGATGTCCAATTGGATGGGACCCAGTACTTC
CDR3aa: CSARDVQLDGTQYF